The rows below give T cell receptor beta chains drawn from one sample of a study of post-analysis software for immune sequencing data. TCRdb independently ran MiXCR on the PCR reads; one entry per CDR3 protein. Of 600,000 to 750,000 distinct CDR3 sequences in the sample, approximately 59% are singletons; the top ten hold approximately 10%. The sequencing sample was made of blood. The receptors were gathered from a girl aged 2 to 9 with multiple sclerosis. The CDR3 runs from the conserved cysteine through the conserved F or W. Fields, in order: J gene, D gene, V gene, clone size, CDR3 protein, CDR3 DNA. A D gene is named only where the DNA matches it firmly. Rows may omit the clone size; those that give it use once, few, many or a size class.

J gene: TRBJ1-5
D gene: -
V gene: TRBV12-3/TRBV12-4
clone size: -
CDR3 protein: CASSRAGSNRPQHF
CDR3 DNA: TGTGCCAGCAGCCGGGCAGGGAGCAATCGGCCCCAGCATTTT

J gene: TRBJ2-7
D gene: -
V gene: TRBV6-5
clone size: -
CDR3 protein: CASSCRESSYEQYF
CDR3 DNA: TGTGCCAGCAGTTGTCGGGAAAGCTCCTACGAGCAGTACTTC

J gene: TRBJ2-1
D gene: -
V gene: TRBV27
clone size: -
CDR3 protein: CASCRGQSTNEQFF
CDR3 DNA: TGTGCCAGCTGCCGCGGCCAGTCAACCAATGAGCAGTTCTTC

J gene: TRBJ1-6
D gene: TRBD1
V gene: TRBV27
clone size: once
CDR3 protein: CASGQGGSNSPLHF
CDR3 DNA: TGTGCCAGCGGACAGGGAGGGTCCAATTCACCCCTCCACTTT

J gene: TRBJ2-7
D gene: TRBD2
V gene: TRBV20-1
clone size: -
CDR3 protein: CSARLPLAGVSASEQYF
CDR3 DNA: TGCAGTGCTAGACTGCCCCTAGCGGGAGTATCCGCGTCAGAGCAGTACTTC

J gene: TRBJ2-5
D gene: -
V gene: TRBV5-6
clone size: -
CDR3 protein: CASSLVGRYQETQYF
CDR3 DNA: TGTGCCAGCAGCTTGGTCGGACGGTACCAAGAGACCCAGTACTTC

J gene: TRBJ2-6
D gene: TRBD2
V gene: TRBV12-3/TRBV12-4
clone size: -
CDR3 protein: CASSFGLAVLSGANVLTF
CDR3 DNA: TGTGCCAGCAGTTTCGGACTAGCGGTTCTCTCTGGGGCCAACGTCCTGACTTTC

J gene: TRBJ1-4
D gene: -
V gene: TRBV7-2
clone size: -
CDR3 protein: CASSLGRGKLFF
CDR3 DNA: TGTGCCAGCAGCCTCGGGCGGGGGAAACTGTTTTTT

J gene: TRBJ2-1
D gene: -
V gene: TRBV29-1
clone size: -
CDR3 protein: CSVATGNEQFF
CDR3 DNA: TGCAGCGTCGCCACAGGGAATGAGCAGTTCTTC

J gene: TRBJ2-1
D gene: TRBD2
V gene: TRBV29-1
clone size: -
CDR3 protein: CSVPQTLAGGPVSYNEQFF
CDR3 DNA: TGCAGCGTTCCCCAAACGCTAGCGGGAGGGCCGGTGTCCTACAATGAGCAGTTCTTC

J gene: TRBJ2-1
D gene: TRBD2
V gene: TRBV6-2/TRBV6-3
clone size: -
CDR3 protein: CASSYLSSGSTYNEQFF
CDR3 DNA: TGTGCCAGCAGTTACCTCTCTAGCGGGAGTACCTACAATGAGCAGTTCTTC

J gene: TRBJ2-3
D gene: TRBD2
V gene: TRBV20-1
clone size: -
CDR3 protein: CSARGSAGGRADTQYF
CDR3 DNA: TGCAGTGCTAGAGGCTCAGCGGGGGGTAGGGCAGATACGCAGTATTTT

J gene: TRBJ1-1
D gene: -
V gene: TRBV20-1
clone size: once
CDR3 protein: CSATDSLNTEAFF
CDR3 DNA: TGCAGTGCTACCGACAGCCTTAACACTGAAGCTTTCTTT

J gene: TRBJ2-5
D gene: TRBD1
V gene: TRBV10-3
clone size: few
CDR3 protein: CAISGPGQGGETQYF
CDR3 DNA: TGTGCCATCAGTGGACCGGGACAGGGAGGGGAGACCCAGTACTTC

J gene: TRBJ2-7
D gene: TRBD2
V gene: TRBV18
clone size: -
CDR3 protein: CASSPPTGTSGRPYEQYF
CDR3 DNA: TGTGCCAGCTCACCACCCACCGGGACTAGCGGGAGACCTTACGAGCAGTACTTC

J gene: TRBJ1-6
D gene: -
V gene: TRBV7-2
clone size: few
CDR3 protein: CASSFGPVNSPLHF
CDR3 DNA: TGTGCCAGCAGCTTCGGACCGGTGAATTCACCCCTCCACTTT

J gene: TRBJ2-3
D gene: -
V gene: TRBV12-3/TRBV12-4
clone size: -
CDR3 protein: CASSLKPSAGRTDTQYF
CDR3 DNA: TGTGCCAGCAGTTTAAAGCCGAGCGCTGGCCGCACAGATACGCAGTATTTT

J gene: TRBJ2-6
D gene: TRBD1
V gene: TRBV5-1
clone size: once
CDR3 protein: CASSWDRGPSGANVLTF
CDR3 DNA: TGCGCCAGCAGTTGGGACAGGGGACCCTCTGGGGCCAACGTCCTGACTTTC

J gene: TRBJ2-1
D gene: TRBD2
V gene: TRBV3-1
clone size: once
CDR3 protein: CASSLSGGVRFF
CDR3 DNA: TGTGCCAGCAGCCTATCGGGGGGGGTCCGGTTCTTC

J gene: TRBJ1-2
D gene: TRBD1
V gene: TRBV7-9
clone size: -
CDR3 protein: CASSPGAGTETNYGYTF
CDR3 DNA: TGTGCCAGCAGCCCCGGAGCCGGGACAGAGACTAACTATGGCTACACCTTC

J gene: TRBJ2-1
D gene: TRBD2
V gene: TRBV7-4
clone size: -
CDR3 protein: CASSLEGLAGESYNEQFF
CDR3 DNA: TGTGCCAGCAGCTTAGAGGGACTAGCGGGAGAGAGTTACAATGAGCAGTTCTTC

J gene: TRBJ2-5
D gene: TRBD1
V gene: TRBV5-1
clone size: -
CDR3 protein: CASSFLGQTEETQYF
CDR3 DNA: TGCGCCAGCAGCTTTCTGGGACAGACCGAAGAGACCCAGTACTTC

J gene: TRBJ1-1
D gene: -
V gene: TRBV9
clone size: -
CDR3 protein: CASTSLTYSMNTEAFF
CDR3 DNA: TGTGCCAGCACCTCCCTGACGTACAGTATGAACACTGAAGCTTTCTTT

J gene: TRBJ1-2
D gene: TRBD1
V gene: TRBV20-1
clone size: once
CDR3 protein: CSARDRSRDGYTF
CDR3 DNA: TGCAGTGCTAGGGACAGGTCGCGCGATGGCTACACCTTC

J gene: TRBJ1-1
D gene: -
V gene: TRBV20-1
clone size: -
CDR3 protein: CSVRWAGGTEAFF
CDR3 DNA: TGCAGTGTCCGATGGGCGGGGGGCACTGAAGCTTTCTTT

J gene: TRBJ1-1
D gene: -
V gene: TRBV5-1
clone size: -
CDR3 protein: CASSDGAPVGVNTEAFF
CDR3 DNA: TGCGCCAGCAGCGACGGGGCACCGGTTGGTGTGAACACTGAAGCTTTCTTT

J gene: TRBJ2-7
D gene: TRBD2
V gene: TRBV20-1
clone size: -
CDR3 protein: CSAKQRGLAGVSEQYF
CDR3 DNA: TGCAGTGCTAAACAACGGGGACTAGCGGGAGTTAGCGAGCAGTACTTC

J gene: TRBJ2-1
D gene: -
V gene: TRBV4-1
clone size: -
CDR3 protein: CASSQAEGGDSYNEQFF
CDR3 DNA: TGCGCCAGCAGCCAAGCGGAAGGGGGAGACTCCTACAATGAGCAGTTCTTC

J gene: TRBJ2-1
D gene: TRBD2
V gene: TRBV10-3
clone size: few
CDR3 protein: CAISESAGEGNEQFF
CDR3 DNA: TGTGCCATCAGTGAGTCGGCGGGGGAAGGCAATGAGCAGTTCTTC

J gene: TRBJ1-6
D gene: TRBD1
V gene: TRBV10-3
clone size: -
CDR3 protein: CAISGQGINYNSPLHF
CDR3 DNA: TGTGCCATCAGCGGACAGGGGATAAACTATAATTCACCCCTCCACTTT

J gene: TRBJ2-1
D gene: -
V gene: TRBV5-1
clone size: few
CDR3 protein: CASTPLAGVEGNGQFF
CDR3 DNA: TGCGCCAGCACCCCTCTCGCGGGCGTCGAAGGGAATGGGCAGTTCTTC

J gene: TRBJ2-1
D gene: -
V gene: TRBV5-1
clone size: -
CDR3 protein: CASSSPDYLQFF
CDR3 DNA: TGCGCCAGCAGCTCCCCAGACTATCTGCAGTTCTTC

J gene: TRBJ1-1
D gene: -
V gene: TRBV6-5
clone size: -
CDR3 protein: CASSATPSVNTEAFF
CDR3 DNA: TGTGCCAGCAGCGCCACCCCTTCGGTGAACACTGAAGCTTTCTTT

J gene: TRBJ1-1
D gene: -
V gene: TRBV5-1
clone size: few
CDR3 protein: CASSPQVSGIEGTEAFF
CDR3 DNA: TGCGCCAGCAGCCCTCAAGTAAGCGGGATCGAGGGGACTGAAGCTTTCTTT

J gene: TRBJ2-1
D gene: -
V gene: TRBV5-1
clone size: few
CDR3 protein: CASSSDTSSYNEQFF
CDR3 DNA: TGCGCCAGCAGCTCAGATACCAGCTCCTACAATGAGCAGTTCTTC

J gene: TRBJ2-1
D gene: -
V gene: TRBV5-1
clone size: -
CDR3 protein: CASSSVRTNEQFF
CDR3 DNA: TGCGCCAGCAGCTCCGTGCGGACCAATGAGCAGTTCTTC

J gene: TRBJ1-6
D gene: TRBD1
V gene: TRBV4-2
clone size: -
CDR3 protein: CASRGTGGSPLHF
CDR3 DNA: TGTGCCAGCAGGGGGACAGGGGGTTCACCCCTCCACTTT

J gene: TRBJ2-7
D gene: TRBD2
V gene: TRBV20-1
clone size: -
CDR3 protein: CSAGLDNEQYF
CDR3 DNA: TGCAGTGCTGGACTAGATAACGAGCAGTACTTC

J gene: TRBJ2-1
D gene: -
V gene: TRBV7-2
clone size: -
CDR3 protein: CASSLGGDPFYNEQFF
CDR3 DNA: TGTGCCAGCAGCTTAGGCGGGGACCCCTTTTACAATGAGCAGTTCTTC

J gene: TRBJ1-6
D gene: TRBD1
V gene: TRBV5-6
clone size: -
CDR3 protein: CASSRTGAYSPLHF
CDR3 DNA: TGTGCCAGCAGCCGAACAGGGGCCTATTCACCCCTCCACTTT

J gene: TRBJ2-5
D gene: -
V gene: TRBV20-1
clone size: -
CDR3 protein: CSARPSARETQYF
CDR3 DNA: TGCAGTGCTAGACCCTCGGCGCGAGAGACCCAGTACTTC

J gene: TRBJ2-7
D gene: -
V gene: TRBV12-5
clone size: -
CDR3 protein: CASGLLKYEQYF
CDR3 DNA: TGTGCTAGTGGTTTGCTAAAATACGAGCAGTACTTC

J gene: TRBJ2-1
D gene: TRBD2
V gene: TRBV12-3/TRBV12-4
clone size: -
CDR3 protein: CASSPTGLAGGPQETQFF
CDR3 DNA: TGTGCCAGCAGTCCTACTGGACTAGCGGGGGGGCCGCAAGAGACCCAGTTCTTC

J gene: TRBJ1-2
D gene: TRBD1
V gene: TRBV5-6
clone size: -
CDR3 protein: CASSLAETGGDYGYTF
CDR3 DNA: TGTGCCAGCAGCCTGGCGGAGACAGGGGGCGACTATGGCTACACCTTC

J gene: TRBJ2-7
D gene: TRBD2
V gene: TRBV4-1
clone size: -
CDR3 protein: CASSPRTSGSSYEQYF
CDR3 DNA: TGCGCCAGCAGCCCAAGGACTAGCGGGAGCTCCTACGAGCAGTACTTC

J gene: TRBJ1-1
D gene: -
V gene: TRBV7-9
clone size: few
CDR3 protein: CASSPSPLRDTEAFF
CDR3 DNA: TGTGCCAGCAGCCCCAGCCCCCTGAGGGACACTGAAGCTTTCTTT

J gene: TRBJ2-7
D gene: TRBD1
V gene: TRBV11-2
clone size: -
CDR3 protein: CASSLVLGTGYEQYF
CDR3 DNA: TGTGCCAGCAGCTTAGTCCTTGGGACAGGCTACGAGCAGTACTTC